Below are 25 T cell receptor beta chains sequenced from a single sample in a study of metastatic and nonmetastatic thyroid tumors. Using MiXCR, TCRdb re-called clones from the PCR reads. Of some 19,000 clones detected, less than 20% appear once; the ten largest clones hold less than 45%. Every patient underwent thyroid surgery untreated. Sequences were obtained from blood. The receptor source for this set is a female donor with papillary thyroid cancer or a benign thyroid nodule (not recorded which). Some clones in this sample may be carry-over from other donors' samples.

This clone came up many times. A much larger clone differs from this one at a single base, so this may be a read error. Other DNA sequences in this sample translate to the same CDR3. This chain links TRBV4-2 with TRBJ1-4, with D uncertain. Germline CDR1 and CDR2: LGHNA and YNFKEQ. The CDR3 runs 16 residues. V lost 3 bases and J lost 2, with 13 bases in between. The CDR3 DNA follows: TGTGCCAGCAGCCAGTCCTCAGCAACGACTAATGAAAAACTGTTTTTT. Translating it yields CASSQSSATTNEKLFF.

This clone was recorded at least ten times. CDR3 DNA: TGCGCCAGCAGCCAAATCATCGGACAGGGGGCCTACAATGAGCAGTTCTTC. It specifies CASSQIIGQGAYNEQFF. The V and J genes are TRBV4-1 and TRBJ2-1; 10 nucleotides match TRBD1. The junction had 6 bases not matched to a gene; V was cut back by 2 bases and J by 2 bases. The CDR3 covers 17 residues. Germline assignment: CDR1 MGHRA and CDR2 YSYEKL.

This clone was detected ten times or more. This chain joins TRBV7-3 and TRBJ2-7, with D perhaps given as TRBD1 or TRBD2 (5 bases each). Trimming shortened V by 4 bases and J by 0 bases, and 13 bases separated the two germline ends. This CDR3 is built from 15 residues. Germline loops: CDR1 SGHTA, CDR2 FQGTGA. The CDR3 is CASSWPGRSSYEQYF. The DNA of the CDR3 is TGTGCCAGCAGCTGGCCGGGACGGAGCTCCTACGAGCAGTACTTC. Full variable domain (outside the CDR3, taken from reference TRBV7-3 and TRBJ2-7): GAGVSQTPSNKVTEKGKYVELRCDPISGHTALYWYRQSLGQGPEFLIYFQGTGAADDSGLPNDRFFAVRPEGSVSTLKIQRTERGDSAVYLCASSWPGRSSYEQYFGPGTRLTVT.

The sample holds many counts of this clone. The chain combines TRBV2 with TRBJ2-5; 11 positions agree with TRBD1. This CDR3 is 14 amino acids long. Looked up from germline, CDR1 is SNHLY and CDR2 is FYNNEI. V lost 6 bases and J lost 3; bases outside the gene matches: 3. CDR3 loop: CASRDRGREETQYF. DNA of the CDR3: TGTGCCAGCAGGGACAGGGGGCGGGAAGAGACCCAGTACTTC.

This clone was detected many times. The chain employs TRBV4-2 and TRBJ2-5; 12 positions match TRBD2. The CDR3 covers 19 residues. The V gene end was trimmed by 0 bases and the J gene end by 4 bases; junction bases not matched to a gene: 12. The germline CDR1 and CDR2 sequences are LGHNA and YNFKEQ. CDR3: CASSQDGPATSGSGETQYF. CDR3 nucleotide sequence: TGTGCCAGCAGCCAAGATGGTCCAGCGACTAGCGGGAGTGGAGAGACCCAGTACTTC.

This clone was found many times. The chain uses TRBV6-1 and TRBJ1-1; D might be TRBD1 (5 bases). The CDR3 has 14 residues. The germline V and J ends were trimmed by 6 bases and 2 bases, with 13 bases remaining between them. Germline V gives CDR1 MNHNS, CDR2 SASEGT. The CDR3 nucleotides are TGTGCCAGCAGCCGACGGGACGGTAACACTGAAGCTTTCTTT. Amino acids: CASSRRDGNTEAFF.

This clone was seen repeatedly, ten times or more. CDR3 protein: CASSRTGGNQPQHF. The CDR3 DNA follows: TGTGCCAGCAGTAGGACAGGCGGCAATCAGCCCCAGCATTTT. The chain employs TRBV6-1 and TRBJ1-5; 7 nucleotides agree with TRBD1. The trim removed 5 bases at V and 2 bases at J, leaving 3 bases unmatched. CDR1 is MNHNS and CDR2 is SASEGT in the germline V gene. The CDR3 sequence is 14 residues long.

There are many counts of this clone. This chain uses TRBV20-1 with TRBJ1-5, with a weak D call TRBD1 (6 bases). The CDR3 loop spans 15 amino acids. V lost 1 base to trimming and J lost 3 bases, with 13 bases between them. The V gene's germline CDR1 is DFQATT and CDR2 SNEGSKA (reference sequence). CDR3 sequence reads: CSARGVGGPNQPQHF. CDR3 bases: TGCAGTGCTAGAGGGGTGGGGGGCCCCAATCAGCCCCAGCATTTT.

The table lists this clone with many counts. The junction shows a germline mismatch at one end, possibly a read error. The V call is TRBV27, the J call TRBJ2-7, with D uncertain. The CDR3 has 15 amino acids. Germline lookup yields CDR1 MNHEY and CDR2 SMNVEV (reference sequence). CDR3 amino acids: CASGLEGSVSYEQYF. CDR3 coding DNA: TGTGCCAGCGGTTTAGAAGGATCAGTCTCCTACGAGCAGTACTTC.

This clone appeared many times. The chain couples TRBV28 to TRBJ2-4, with TRBD2 as a possible D gene (6 bases). CDR1 and CDR2 from the germline V gene are MDHEN and SYDVKM. V lost 4 bases and J lost 2, with 9 bases in between. The CDR3 length is 14 residues. The CDR3: CASSWDSPKNIQYF. The CDR3, as DNA: TGTGCCAGCAGTTGGGACTCACCCAAAAACATTCAGTACTTC.

Ten or more counts support this clone. The chain has TRBV14 and TRBJ2-2; 7 bases agree with TRBD1. With 3 bases clipped from V and 1 base from J, the junction kept 5 bases outside the gene matches. The CDR3 is 16 residues long. Looked up from germline, CDR1 is SGHDN and CDR2 is FVKESK. In DNA, the CDR3 is TGTGCCAGCAGCCAGAACAGGGGTGAGAACACCGGGGAGCTGTTTTTT. Translated: CASSQNRGENTGELFF.

This clone was counted at least ten times. The chain has TRBV18 and TRBJ2-7; D may match TRBD1 or TRBD2 (5 bases each). Germline CDR1 and CDR2: KGHSH and LQKENI. V was clipped by 4 bases and J by 7 bases, with 14 bases between them. There are 13 residues in the CDR3. CDR3 amino acids: CASSRRDHGEQYF. CDR3 DNA: TGTGCCAGCTCACGACGGGACCACGGGGAGCAGTACTTC. Using reference TRBV18 and TRBJ2-7 for the parts outside the CDR3, the full variable domain is NAGVMQNPRHLVRRRGQEARLRCSPMKGHSHVYWYRQLPEEGLKFMVYLQKENIIDESGMPKERFSAEFPKEGPSILRIQQVVRGDSAAYFCASSRRDHGEQYFGPGTRLTVT.

The chain employs TRBV3-1 and TRBJ2-7; 8 nucleotides line up with TRBD1. J gave up 4 bases and V 1 base, and 6 bases lay outside the gene matches. This CDR3 is built from 15 residues. Germline lookup yields CDR1 LGHDT and CDR2 YNNKEL (reference sequence). The CDR3 bases are TGTGCCAGCAGCCAAGGGCCAGGGGGCATGTACGAGCAGTACTTC. Its translation: CASSQGPGGMYEQYF.

This clone is medium-sized by share. V gene TRBV4-3 combines with J gene TRBJ2-2; D is ambiguous. The germline CDR1 and CDR2 sequences are LGHNA and YSLEER. There are 14 residues in the CDR3. Trimming took 4 bases from V and 9 from J, leaving 15 bases between them. The CDR3 spells CASSPRQGGWELFF. As DNA, the CDR3 is TGCGCCAGCAGCCCCAGGCAAGGCGGCTGGGAGCTGTTTTTT.

This clone was found many times. The chain links TRBV6-4 to TRBJ2-3, with 9 bases that match TRBD2. The CDR3 spans 17 residues. V trimming: 0 bases; J trimming: 1 base; junction bases outside the gene matches: 5. CDR1 MRHNA and CDR2 SNTAGT come from the germline V gene. For the CDR3, the DNA is TGTGCCAGCAGTGACTCGGCGGGAGGGGTTGGCACAGATACGCAGTATTTT. Translation gives CASSDSAGGVGTDTQYF.

This clone occurred many times. A much larger clone lies one base from this, so it may be a read error. The chain carries TRBV20-1 and TRBJ1-6; D perhaps matches TRBD1 (5 bases). This CDR3 comprises 14 residues. Germline loops: CDR1 DFQATT, CDR2 SNEGSKA (reference sequence). CDR3 amino acids: CGAWGGSGGSPLHF. DNA for the CDR3: TGCGGTGCTTGGGGCGGGTCCGGGGGTTCACCCCTCCACTTT.

This clone came up many times. This may come from a read error, since a much larger clone is one base off. This chain connects TRBV7-8 to TRBJ1-2; 8 nucleotides agree with TRBD1. Germline values: CDR1 SGHVS, CDR2 FQNEAQ. The CDR3 runs to 16 residues. The CDR3 here is CASRPTGDRWNYGYAF. The CDR3 nucleotides are TGTGCCAGCAGGCCCACGGGGGACAGGTGGAACTATGGCTACGCCTTC.

This clone was seen repeatedly, ten times or more. This chain connects TRBV15 to TRBJ1-2, with D perhaps matching TRBD1 (5 bases). CDR1 is LNHNV, CDR2 YYDKDF, per germline (reference sequence). This CDR3 region has 12 residues. The V and J ends lost 8 bases and 8 bases respectively, with 15 bases between them. CDR3 sequence: CATEGRSRGYTF. CDR3 DNA sequence: TGTGCCACCGAGGGACGGTCTAGGGGCTACACCTTC.

This clone was recorded at least ten times. The rearrangement links TRBV3-1 to TRBJ2-7; 8 positions match TRBD2. Germline CDR1 LGHDT, CDR2 YNNKEL (reference sequence). V shed 1 base, J shed 2 bases, and the junction held 10 bases outside the gene matches. CDR3 size: 17 residues. CDR3 amino acids: CASSQGGGGRIAYEQYF. The CDR3 DNA reads TGTGCCAGCAGCCAAGGAGGCGGCGGGAGGATCGCCTACGAGCAGTACTTC.

This clone appeared many times. The chain joins TRBV19 to TRBJ2-7, with 10 nucleotides matching TRBD2. The CDR3 loop spans 15 amino acids. Germline CDR1 is LNHDA and CDR2 is SQIVND (reference sequence). V gave up 3 bases and J gave up 0 bases; unmatched junction bases: 2. CDR3 DNA sequence: TGTGCCAGTAGTATCAAGCGGGAGGGCTCCTACGAGCAGTACTTC. Translated, it gives CASSIKREGSYEQYF.

V is TRBV28 and J is TRBJ1-5; D is ambiguous. Trimming pared 9 bases from V and 5 bases from J, leaving 14 bases between. This CDR3 comprises 13 residues. Germline V lookup: CDR1 MDHEN, CDR2 SYDVKM. CDR3 in DNA: TGTGCCAGAAGTCCCCCGAAAGATCAGCCCCAGCATTTT. Amino acids: CARSPPKDQPQHF.

This clone was counted many times. The chain is built from TRBV27 and TRBJ2-2; tentative D call: TRBD2 (6 bases). This CDR3 comprises 15 residues. Trimming took 4 bases from V and 3 from J, leaving 12 bases between them. Germline CDR1 is MNHEY and CDR2 is SMNVEV (reference sequence). DNA for the CDR3: TGTGCCAGCAGTTCGGGGGAAAGGGACACCGGGGAGCTGTTTTTT. Amino acids: CASSSGERDTGELFF.

This chain's CDR3 is CASSLIGLGPSNYGYTF. In DNA form, the CDR3 reads TGTGCCAGCAGTTTGATCGGGTTAGGGCCGTCTAACTATGGCTACACCTTC. The chain employs TRBV12-3 or TRBV12-4 and TRBJ1-2; D not certain. The CDR3 covers 17 residues. V dropped 3 bases and J dropped 0 bases, with 17 bases sitting between them.

By its share, this clone is medium-sized. CDR3 sequence: CASSQGTPAGEKLFF. CDR3 nucleotide sequence: TGCGCCAGCAGCCAAGGTACCCCCGCCGGCGAAAAACTGTTTTTT. This chain connects TRBV4-1 to TRBJ1-4; D not certain. This CDR3 is built from 15 residues. V lost 1 base, J lost 8 bases, and 14 bases lay in between. Looked up from germline, CDR1 is MGHRA and CDR2 is YSYEKL.

This clone was counted ten times or more. The V and J genes are TRBV20-1 and TRBJ2-3; D gene ambiguous. The germline V gene encodes CDR1 DFQATT and CDR2 SNEGSKA (reference sequence). CDR3 length: 14 residues. Deletions cut 6 bases from V and 1 base from J, with 14 bases between. This CDR3 is CSALPAVGTDTQYF. CDR3 nucleotides: TGCAGTGCCCTCCCTGCAGTAGGCACAGATACGCAGTATTTT.